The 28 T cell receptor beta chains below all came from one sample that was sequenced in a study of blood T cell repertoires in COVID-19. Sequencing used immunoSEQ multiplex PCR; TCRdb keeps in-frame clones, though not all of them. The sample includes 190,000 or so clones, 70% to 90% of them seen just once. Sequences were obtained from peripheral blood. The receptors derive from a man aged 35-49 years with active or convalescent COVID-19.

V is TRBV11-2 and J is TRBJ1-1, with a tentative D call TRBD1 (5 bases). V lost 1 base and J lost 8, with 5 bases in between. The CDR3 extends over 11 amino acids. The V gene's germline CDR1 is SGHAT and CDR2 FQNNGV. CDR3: CASSLGTEAFF. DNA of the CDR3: TGTGCCAGCAGCTTAGGGACAGAAGCTTTCTTT.

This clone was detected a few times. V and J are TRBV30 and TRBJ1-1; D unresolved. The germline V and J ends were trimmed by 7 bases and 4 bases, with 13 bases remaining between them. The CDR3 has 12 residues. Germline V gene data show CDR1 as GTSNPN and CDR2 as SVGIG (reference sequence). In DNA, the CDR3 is TGTGCCTACCTCCGGCGGGTCACTGAAGCTTTCTTT. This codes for CAYLRRVTEAFF. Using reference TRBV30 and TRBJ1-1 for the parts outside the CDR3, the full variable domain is SQTIHQWPATLVQPVGSPLSLECTVEGTSNPNLYWYRQAAGRGLQLLFYSVGIGQISSEVPQNLSASRPQDRQFILSSKKLLLSDSGFYLCAYLRRVTEAFFGQGTRLTVV.

The CDR3 spells CASSFRVHTEAFF. The CDR3 coding sequence is TGTGCCAGCAGTTTCAGGGTTCACACTGAAGCTTTCTTT. The rearrangement uses TRBV27 and TRBJ1-1; possible D gene TRBD1, 5 bases. The germline gives CDR1 MNHEY, CDR2 SMNVEV (reference sequence). Between the trimmed V and J ends, which lost 3 bases and 3 bases, there was a span of 8 bases. This CDR3 region has 13 residues.

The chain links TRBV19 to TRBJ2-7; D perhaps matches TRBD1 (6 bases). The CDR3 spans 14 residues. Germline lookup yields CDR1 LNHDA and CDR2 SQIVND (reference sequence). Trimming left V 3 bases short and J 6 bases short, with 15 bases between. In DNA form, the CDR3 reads TGTGCCAGTAGTATTAGACAGGCCGCCTCCGAGCAGTACTTC. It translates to CASSIRQAASEQYF.

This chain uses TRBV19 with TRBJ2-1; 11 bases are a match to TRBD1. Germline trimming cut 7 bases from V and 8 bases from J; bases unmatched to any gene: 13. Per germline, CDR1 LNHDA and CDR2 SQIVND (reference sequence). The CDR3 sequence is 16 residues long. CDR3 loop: CASKGSDRGLLDEQFF. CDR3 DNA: TGTGCCAGTAAGGGGTCGGACAGGGGGCTTCTGGATGAGCAGTTCTTC.

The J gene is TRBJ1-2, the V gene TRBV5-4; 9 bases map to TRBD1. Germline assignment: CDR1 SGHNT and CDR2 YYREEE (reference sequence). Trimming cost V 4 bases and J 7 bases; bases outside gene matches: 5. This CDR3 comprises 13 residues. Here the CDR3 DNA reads TGTGCCAGCAGCAGGACAGGGGAAGGTGGCTACACCTTC. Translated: CASSRTGEGGYTF.

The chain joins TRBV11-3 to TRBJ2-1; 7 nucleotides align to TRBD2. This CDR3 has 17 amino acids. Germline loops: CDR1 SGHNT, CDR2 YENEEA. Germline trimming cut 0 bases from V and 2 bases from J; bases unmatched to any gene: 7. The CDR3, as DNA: TGTGCCAGCAGCTTAGATGGCGGGCTAGCGGCCTACAATGAGCAGTTCTTC. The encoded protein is CASSLDGGLAAYNEQFF.

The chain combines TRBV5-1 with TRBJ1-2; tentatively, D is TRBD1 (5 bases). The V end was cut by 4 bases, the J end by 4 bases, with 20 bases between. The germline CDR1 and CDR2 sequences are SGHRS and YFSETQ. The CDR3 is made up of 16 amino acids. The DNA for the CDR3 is TGCGCCAGCAGCCCCTGGGGGGGAGAGAACGCCTATGGCTACACCTTC. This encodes CASSPWGGENAYGYTF.

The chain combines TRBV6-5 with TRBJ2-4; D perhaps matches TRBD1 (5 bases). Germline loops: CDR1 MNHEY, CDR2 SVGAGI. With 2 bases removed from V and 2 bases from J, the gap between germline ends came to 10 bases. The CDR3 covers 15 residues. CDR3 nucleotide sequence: TGTGCCAGCAGTTACCGCCCGGACACCAAAAACATTCAGTACTTC. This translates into CASSYRPDTKNIQYF.

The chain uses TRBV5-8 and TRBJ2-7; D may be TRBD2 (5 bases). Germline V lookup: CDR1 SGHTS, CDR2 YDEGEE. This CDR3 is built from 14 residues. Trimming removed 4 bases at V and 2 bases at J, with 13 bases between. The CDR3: CASSAVPEAYEQYF. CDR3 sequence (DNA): TGTGCCAGCAGCGCGGTTCCGGAGGCCTACGAGCAGTACTTC.

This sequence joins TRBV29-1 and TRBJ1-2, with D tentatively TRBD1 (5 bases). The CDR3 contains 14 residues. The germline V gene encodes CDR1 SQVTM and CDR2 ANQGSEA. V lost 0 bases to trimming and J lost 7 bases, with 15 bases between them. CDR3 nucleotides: TGCAGCGTTGAAGATCTGGCCCACAGGTCTGGCTACACCTTC. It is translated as CSVEDLAHRSGYTF.

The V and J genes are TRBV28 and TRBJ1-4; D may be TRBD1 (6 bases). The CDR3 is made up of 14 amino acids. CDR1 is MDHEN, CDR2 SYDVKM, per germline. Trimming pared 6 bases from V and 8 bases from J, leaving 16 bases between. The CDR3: CASSSGAVGEKLFF. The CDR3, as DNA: TGTGCCAGCAGCTCAGGGGCGGTGGGGGAAAAACTGTTTTTT.

CDR3 protein: CASSLDTGGTDTQYF. CDR3 sequence (DNA): TGCGCCAGCAGCTTGGACACAGGGGGCACAGATACGCAGTATTTT. V is TRBV5-1 and J is TRBJ2-3; TRBD1 matches 7 bases. This CDR3 contains 15 residues. J gave up 1 base and V 0 bases, and 2 bases lay outside the gene matches. The V gene's germline CDR1 is SGHRS and CDR2 YFSETQ.

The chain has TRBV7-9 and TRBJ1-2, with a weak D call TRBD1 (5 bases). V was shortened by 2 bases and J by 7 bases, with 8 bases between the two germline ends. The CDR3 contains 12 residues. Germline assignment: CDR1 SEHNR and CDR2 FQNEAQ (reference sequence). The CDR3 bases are TGTGCCAGCAGCTTACAGGGCTCTGGCTACACCTTC. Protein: CASSLQGSGYTF.

The CDR3 region is CASSSFLGTGGNYGYTF. The CDR3 DNA follows: TGTGCCAGCAGCTCTTTCCTGGGGACAGGGGGTAACTATGGCTACACCTTC. The J gene is TRBJ1-2, the V gene TRBV7-2; TRBD1 aligns across 11 bases. This CDR3 is built from 17 residues. The J segment lost 1 base and the V segment lost 4 bases, leaving 8 bases of the junction unmatched. CDR1 SGHTA and CDR2 FQGNSA come from the germline V gene.

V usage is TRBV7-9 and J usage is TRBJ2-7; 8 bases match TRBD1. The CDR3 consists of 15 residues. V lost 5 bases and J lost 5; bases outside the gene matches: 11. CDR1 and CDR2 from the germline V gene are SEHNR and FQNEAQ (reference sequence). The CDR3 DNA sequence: TGTGCCAGCAGCCGGGGGCAGGGGGCGTTCAACGAGCAGTACTTC. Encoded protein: CASSRGQGAFNEQYF.

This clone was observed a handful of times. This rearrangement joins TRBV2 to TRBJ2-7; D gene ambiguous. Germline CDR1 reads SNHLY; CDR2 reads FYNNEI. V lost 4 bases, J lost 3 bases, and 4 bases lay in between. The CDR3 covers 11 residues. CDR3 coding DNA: TGTGCCAGCAGTGCTAGCTACGAGCAGTACTTC. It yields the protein CASSASYEQYF.

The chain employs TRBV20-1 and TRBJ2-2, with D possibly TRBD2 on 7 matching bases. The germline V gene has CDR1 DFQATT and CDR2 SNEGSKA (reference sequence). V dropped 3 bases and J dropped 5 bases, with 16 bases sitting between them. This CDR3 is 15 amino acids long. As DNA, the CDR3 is TGCAGTGCTAGTAACCCGGGGGGCCGGACCGGGGAGCTGTTTTTT. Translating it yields CSASNPGGRTGELFF.

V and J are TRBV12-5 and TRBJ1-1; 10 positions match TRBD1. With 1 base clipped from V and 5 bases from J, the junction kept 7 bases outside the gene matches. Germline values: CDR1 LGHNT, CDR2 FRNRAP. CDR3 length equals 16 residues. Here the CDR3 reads CASGLGQGARGTEAFF. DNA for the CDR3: TGTGCTAGTGGTTTGGGACAGGGGGCGCGAGGGACTGAAGCTTTCTTT.

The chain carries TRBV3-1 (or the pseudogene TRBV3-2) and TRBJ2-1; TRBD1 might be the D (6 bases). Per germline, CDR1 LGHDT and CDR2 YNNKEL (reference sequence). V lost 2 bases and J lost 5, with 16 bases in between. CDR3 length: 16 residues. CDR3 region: CASSQPLMTGNNEQFF. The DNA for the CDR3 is TGTGCCAGCAGCCAACCCCTAATGACAGGTAACAATGAGCAGTTCTTC.

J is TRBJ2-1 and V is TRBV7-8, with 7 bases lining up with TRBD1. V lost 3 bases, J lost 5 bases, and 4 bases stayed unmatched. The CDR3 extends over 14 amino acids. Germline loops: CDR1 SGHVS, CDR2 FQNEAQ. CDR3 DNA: TGTGCCAGCAGCTTGGGCAGGGGGAACAATGAGCAGTTCTTC. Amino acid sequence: CASSLGRGNNEQFF.

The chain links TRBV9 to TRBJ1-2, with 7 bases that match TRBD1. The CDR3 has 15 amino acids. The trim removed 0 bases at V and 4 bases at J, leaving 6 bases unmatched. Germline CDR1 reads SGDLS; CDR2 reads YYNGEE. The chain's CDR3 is CASSVEGQIIYGYTF. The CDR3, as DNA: TGTGCCAGCAGCGTAGAGGGACAGATAATCTATGGCTACACCTTC.

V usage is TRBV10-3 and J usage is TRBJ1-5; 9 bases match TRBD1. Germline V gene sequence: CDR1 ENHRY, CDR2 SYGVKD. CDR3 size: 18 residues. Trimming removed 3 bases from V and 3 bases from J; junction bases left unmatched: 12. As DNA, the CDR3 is TGTGCCATCAGTGACCGCGGGCCGGGACAGGGAAACAATCAGCCCCAGCATTTT. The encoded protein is CAISDRGPGQGNNQPQHF.

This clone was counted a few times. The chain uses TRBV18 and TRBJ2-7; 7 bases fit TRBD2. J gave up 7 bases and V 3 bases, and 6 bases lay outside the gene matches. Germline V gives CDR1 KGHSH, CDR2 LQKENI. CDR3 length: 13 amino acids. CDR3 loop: CASSPGPGREQYF. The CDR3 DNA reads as TGTGCCAGCTCACCCGGACCCGGGAGGGAGCAGTACTTC.

CDR3 sequence reads: CATSRGGGLNEKLFF. In nucleotides, the CDR3 is TGTGCCACCAGCAGAGGGGGGGGCCTTAATGAAAAACTGTTTTTT. The chain recombines TRBV15 with TRBJ1-4; D might be TRBD1 (6 bases). CDR1 and CDR2 from the germline V gene are LNHNV and YYDKDF (reference sequence). The CDR3 runs to 15 residues. Trimming pared 1 base from V and 4 bases from J, leaving 10 bases between. The full variable domain, with the rest looked up from reference TRBV15 and TRBJ1-4, is DAMVIQNPRYQVTQFGKPVTLSCSQTLNHNVMYWYQQKSSQAPKLLFHYYDKDFNNEADTPDNFQSRRPNTSFCFLDIRSPGLGDTAMYLCATSRGGGLNEKLFFGSGTQLSVL.

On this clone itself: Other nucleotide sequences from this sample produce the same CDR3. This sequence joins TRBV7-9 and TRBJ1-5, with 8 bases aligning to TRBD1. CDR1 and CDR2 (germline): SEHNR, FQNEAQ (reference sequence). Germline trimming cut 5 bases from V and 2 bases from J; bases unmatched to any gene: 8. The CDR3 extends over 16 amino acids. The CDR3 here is CASSLGQGAGNQPQHF. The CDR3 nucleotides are TGTGCCAGCAGCCTCGGGCAGGGGGCTGGCAATCAGCCCCAGCATTTT.

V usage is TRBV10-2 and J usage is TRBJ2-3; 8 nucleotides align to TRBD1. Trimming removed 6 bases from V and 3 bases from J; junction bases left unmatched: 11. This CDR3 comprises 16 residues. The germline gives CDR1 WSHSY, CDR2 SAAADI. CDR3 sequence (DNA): TGCGCCAGCAGCTTCGGACAGGGAGGAGGAACAGATACGCAGTATTTT. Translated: CASSFGQGGGTDTQYF.

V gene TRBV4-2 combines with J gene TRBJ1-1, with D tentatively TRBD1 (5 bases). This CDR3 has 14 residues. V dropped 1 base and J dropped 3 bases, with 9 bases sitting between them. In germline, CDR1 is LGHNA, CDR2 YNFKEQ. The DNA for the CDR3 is TGTGCCAGCAGCCAAGCACTCAGGGACACTGAAGCTTTCTTT. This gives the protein CASSQALRDTEAFF.